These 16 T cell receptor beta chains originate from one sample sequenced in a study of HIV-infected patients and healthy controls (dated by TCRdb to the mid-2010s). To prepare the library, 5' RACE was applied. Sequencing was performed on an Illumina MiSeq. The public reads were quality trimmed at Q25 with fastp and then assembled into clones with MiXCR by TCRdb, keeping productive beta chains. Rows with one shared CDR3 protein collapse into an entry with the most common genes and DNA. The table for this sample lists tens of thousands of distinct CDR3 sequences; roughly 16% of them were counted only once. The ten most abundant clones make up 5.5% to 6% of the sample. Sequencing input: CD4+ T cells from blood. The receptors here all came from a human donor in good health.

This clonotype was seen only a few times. CDR3 bases: TGTGCCAGCGTAAAGGCCCGGGACCGCTTACTATACGAGCAGTACTTC. Translation: CASVKARDRLLYEQYF. The chain recombines TRBV27 with TRBJ2-7; possibly TRBD1 or TRBD2 for D (5 bases each). The CDR3 runs to 16 residues. Trimming took 8 bases from V and 4 from J, leaving 24 bases between them. The V gene's germline CDR1 is MNHEY and CDR2 SMNVEV (reference sequence).

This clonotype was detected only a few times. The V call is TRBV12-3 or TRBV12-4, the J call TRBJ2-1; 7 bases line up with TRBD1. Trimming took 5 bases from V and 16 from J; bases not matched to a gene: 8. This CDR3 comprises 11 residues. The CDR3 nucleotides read TGTGCCAGCAGTCCTCGACAGGGCCTCTTCTTC. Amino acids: CASSPRQGLFF.

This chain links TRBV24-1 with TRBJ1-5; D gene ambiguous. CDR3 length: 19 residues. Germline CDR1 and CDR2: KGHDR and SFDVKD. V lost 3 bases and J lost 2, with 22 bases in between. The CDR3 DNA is TGTGCCACCAGTGATCAGACGCGATATTTTCTCGGGCGCAATCAGCCCCAGCATTTT. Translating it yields CATSDQTRYFLGRNQPQHF.

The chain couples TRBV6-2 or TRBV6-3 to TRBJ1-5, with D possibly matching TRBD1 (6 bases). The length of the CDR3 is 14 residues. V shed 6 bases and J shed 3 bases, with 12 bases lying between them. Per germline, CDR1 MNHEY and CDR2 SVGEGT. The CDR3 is CASSGQTFNQPQHF. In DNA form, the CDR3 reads TGTGCCAGCAGCGGACAGACGTTCAATCAGCCCCAGCATTTT.

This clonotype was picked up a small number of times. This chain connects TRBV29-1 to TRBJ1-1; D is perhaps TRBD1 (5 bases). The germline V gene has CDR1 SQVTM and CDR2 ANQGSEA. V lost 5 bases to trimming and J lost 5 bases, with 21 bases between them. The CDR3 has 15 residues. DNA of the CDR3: TGCAGCGTTCAGGGCTATGTAACTCTCGGAACTGAAGCTTTCTTT. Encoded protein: CSVQGYVTLGTEAFF.

CDR3 bases: TGTGCCAGCAGTGAATCTGGGAGGAACTCCTACGAGCAGTACTTC. Translated, it gives CASSESGRNSYEQYF. The chain couples TRBV25-1 to TRBJ2-7; D perhaps matches TRBD2 (6 bases). The ends were cut back, 1 base at V and 0 bases at J, with 10 bases in the middle. The germline V gene has CDR1 MGHDK and CDR2 SYGVNS. The CDR3 length is 15 residues.

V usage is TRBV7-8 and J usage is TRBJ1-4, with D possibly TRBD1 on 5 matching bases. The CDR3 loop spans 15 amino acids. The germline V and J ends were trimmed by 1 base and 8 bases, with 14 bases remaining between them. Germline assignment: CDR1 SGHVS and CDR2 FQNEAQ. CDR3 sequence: CASSLVEQEGEKLFF. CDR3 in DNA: TGTGCCAGCAGCTTAGTTGAACAGGAGGGGGAAAAACTGTTTTTT.

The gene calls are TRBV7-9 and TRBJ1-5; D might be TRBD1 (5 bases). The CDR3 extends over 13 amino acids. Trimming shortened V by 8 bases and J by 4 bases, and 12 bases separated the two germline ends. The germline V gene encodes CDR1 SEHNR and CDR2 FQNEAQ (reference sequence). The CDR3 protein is CASGEGVNQPQHF. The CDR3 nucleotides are TGTGCCAGCGGAGAAGGGGTGAATCAGCCCCAGCATTTT. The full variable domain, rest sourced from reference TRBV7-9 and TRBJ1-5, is DTGVSQNPRHKITKRGQNVTFRCDPISEHNRLYWYRQTLGQGPEFLTYFQNEAQLEKSRLLSDRFSAERPKGSFSTLEIQRTEQGDSAMYLCASGEGVNQPQHFGDGTRLSIL.

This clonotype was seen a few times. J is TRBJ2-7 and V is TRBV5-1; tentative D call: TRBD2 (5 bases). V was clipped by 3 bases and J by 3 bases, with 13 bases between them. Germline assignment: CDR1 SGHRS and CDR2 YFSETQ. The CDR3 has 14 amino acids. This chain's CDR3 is CASSSLEGSYEQYF. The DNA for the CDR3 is TGCGCCAGCAGCTCACTAGAGGGAAGCTACGAGCAGTACTTC.

The CDR3 reads CSVVGQGAGYGYTF. CDR3 DNA sequence: TGCAGCGTTGTCGGACAGGGGGCCGGCTATGGCTACACCTTC. V is TRBV29-1 and J is TRBJ1-2, with TRBD1 matching 11 bases. The germline V gene encodes CDR1 SQVTM and CDR2 ANQGSEA. The CDR3 totals 14 residues. J lost 4 bases, V lost 4 bases, and 5 bases had no gene match. Variable domain in full (rest from reference TRBV29-1 and TRBJ1-2): SAVISQKPSRDICQRGTSLTIQCQVDSQVTMMFWYRQQPGQSLTLIATANQGSEATYESGFVIDKFPISRPNLTFSTLTVSNMSPEDSSIYLCSVVGQGAGYGYTFGSGTRLTVV.

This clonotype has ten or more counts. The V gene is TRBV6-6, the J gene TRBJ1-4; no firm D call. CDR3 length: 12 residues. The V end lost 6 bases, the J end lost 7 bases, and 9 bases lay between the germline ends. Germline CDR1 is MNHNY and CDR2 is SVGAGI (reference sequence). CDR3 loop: CASRGSGEKLFF. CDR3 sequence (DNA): TGTGCCAGCAGAGGTTCGGGTGAAAAACTGTTTTTT.

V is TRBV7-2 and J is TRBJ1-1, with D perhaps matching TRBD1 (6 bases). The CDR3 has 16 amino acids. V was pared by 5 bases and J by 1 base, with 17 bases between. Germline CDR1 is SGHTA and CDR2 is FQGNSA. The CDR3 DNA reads TGTGCCAGCAGCCGCCCTACTCCGGGACAGAACACTGAAGCTTTCTTT. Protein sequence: CASSRPTPGQNTEAFF.

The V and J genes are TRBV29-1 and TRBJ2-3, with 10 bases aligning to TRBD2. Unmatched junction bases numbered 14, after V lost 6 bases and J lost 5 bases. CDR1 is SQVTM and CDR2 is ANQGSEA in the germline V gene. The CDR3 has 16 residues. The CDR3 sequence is CSVGLAGELSQDTQYF. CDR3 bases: TGCAGCGTGGGTCTAGCGGGGGAACTTTCGCAAGATACGCAGTATTTT.

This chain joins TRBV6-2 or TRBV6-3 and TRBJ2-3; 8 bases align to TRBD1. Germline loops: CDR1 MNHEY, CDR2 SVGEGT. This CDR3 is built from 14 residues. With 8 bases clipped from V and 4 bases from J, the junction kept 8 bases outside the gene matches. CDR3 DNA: TGTGCCAGCCAAAGGACAGGGTTTTCAGATACGCAGTATTTT. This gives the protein CASQRTGFSDTQYF.

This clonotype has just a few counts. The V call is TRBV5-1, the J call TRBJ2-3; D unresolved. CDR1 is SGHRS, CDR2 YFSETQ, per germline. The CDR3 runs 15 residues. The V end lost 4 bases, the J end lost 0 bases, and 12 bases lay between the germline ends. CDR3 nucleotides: TGCGCCAGCAGCCCGGGCGACTCTAGCACAGATACGCAGTATTTT. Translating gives CASSPGDSSTDTQYF.

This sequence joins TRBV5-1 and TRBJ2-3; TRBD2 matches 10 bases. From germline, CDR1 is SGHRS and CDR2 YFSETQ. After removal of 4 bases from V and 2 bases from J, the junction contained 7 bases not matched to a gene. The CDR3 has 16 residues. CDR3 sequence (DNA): TGCGCCAGCAGCCTTAAACTAGCGGGAACCACAGATACGCAGTATTTT. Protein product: CASSLKLAGTTDTQYF. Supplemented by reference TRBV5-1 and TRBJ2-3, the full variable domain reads KAGVTQTPRYLIKTRGQQVTLSCSPISGHRSVSWYQQTPGQGLQFLFEYFSETQRNKGNFPGRFSGRQFSNSRSEMNVSTLELGDSALYLCASSLKLAGTTDTQYFGPGTRLTVL.